This TCR beta chain emerged from a study of tumor-infiltrating lymphocytes in primary liver carcinoma (dated by TCRdb to about 2017). About the study as a whole: Of the five patients (three men and two women, aged 30 to 69 years), four had hepatocellular carcinoma and one had combined HCC and intrahepatic cholangiocarcinoma. The five patients had tumors staged T1-T3 N0M0, with maximum diameters ranging from about 4.2 to 11 cm. TCRbeta repertoire sequencing covered roughly 35 specimens from 5 patients: roughly 25 tumor regions, 5 adjacent noncancerous liver tissues and 5 peripheral blood samples. Repertoires from technical replicates were highly reproducible, with mean shared-clone rates about 0.9 and correlation coefficients above 0.98. The study combined TCRbeta repertoire sequencing, expression microarrays and whole-exome sequencing across five regions of each liver tumor, with adjacent normal tissue and blood. Agilent mRNA microarray profiling was performed on the 25 tumor region samples to relate TCRbeta repertoire diversity to the local molecular phenotype. Each sample produced about 3.65 to 8 million productive TCRbeta reads, and read depth showed no significant difference between tissue types. The paper as a whole reports these results and caveats: The top 250 clones accounted for a significantly greater share of the repertoire in tumors than in blood (p = 0.039). The study included only four or five patients, and the authors note findings should be validated in a larger study. Because only the TCR beta chain was sequenced and unpaired alpha chains were not captured, true repertoire diversity is likely underestimated. Bulk unsorted samples precluded comparing CD4+ and CD8+ T cell repertoires. Only about 7.5-25% of top clones were found in all five regions of a tumor, suggesting spatial heterogeneity of tumor-infiltrating T cells. Repertoire overlap was higher between tumor regions (mean about 35%) than tumor-adjacent (approximately 17%) or tumor-blood (approximately 14%) pairs, consistent with antigen-driven expansion.

The cysteine opens and the phenylalanine closes a CDR3 of 13 amino acids. Here the CDR3 DNA is all that survives: 39 bases in frame from base 1. Looking up the germline V gene yields CDR1 SQVTM and CDR2 ANQGSEA. TCRbeta-specific cDNA was reverse-transcribed from around 500 ng total RNA using a constant-region primer and ProtoScript II reverse transcriptase. Three nested multiplex PCR rounds, following a slightly modified ARM-PCR procedure, were used to build the TCRbeta libraries. The first two PCR rounds used multiplex TRBV1-TRBV30 forward primers with a Cbeta reverse primer, each for about 10 cycles. Sample barcodes and Illumina adapters were added in a final 25-cycle PCR with Deep VentR polymerase. Before sequencing, amplicons between 200 and 500 bp were purified from gel using a QIAquick gel extraction kit. The TCRbeta amplicons were sequenced with 250-bp paired-end reads on an Illumina HiSeq 2500. In the source study's methods: To recover full CDR3 sequences, reads were quality-trimmed using Trimmomatic v0.33 and paired reads were then merged using FLASH v1.2.11. V, D and J germline segments were assigned to the rearranged TCRbeta sequences using MiGEC v1.2.1b. Clonotype statistics and Shannon-Wiener diversity indices were calculated with VDJtools v1.0.0. Except for diversity analysis, only each sample's 250 most abundant clonotypes were used in subsequent analyses to reduce sampling bias. TCRdb reworked the public reads: Q25 trimming with fastp, MiXCR clone assembly, productive beta chains retained. Each record represents a unique CDR3 protein, reported with the most common genes and DNA among its rows. The V and J calls here are based on TCRdb, not the publication. Across this sample there are 90,000 to 140,000 distinct CDR3 sequences, with roughly 85% seen only once. Under 25% of the sample is taken by the ten largest.

This clonotype was observed once. The clone's antigen remains unknown. The record has no base qualities; no much larger clone is one base away. One read amounts to weak evidence. Without any cell sorting, total RNA and DNA were extracted together from about 20-30 mg of bulk tissue using the AllPrep DNA/RNA mini kit. Between November 2015 and early 2016, several patients in China with histopathologically diagnosed primary liver carcinoma had surgical resection. At the time of sampling, the patients had chronic HBV infection and had not received any treatment. Five spatially separated regions were sampled from each tumor: the superior, inferior, left-lateral and right-lateral poles, plus the tumor centre. More than 75% viable tumor cells were found by histology in every tumor sample. Fresh tumor and adjacent tissue pieces were bisected; one half was stored in RNAlater at -80°C, the other sent for histology.

The source material was liver tumor tissue from sampling region 3. The meaning of the sample's cell subset or site label: tumor region T3, left-lateral pole. Rearrangement joined TRBV29-1 to TRBJ1-5; TRBD1 is perhaps the D gene, given 6 matching bases. The clonotype was recovered from a man between 35 and 55 years old with primary liver carcinoma and hepatitis B virus infection. The nucleotides are TGCAGTGCTGTCGGACAGATGAATCAGCCCCAGCATTTT. This codes for CSAVGQMNQPQHF.